A single sample is the source of the 32 T cell receptor beta chains below, sequenced in a study of blood T cells in healthy people across ages. PCR was performed a second time for about 7 to 11 cycles using a sample-barcoded 5' primer and a J-beta primer mix. TCRdb reprocessed the 5' RACE reads with MiXCR, giving one entry per CDR3 protein. The sample has 1.5 million to 2 million distinct CDR3 sequences; about 39% are singletons. The specimen was blood. The receptor set was obtained from a human donor in good health.

This clonotype turned up a few times. V gene TRBV28 combines with J gene TRBJ2-5; 7 positions agree with TRBD1. V lost 5 bases and J lost 2; bases outside the gene matches: 5. Germline CDR1 MDHEN, CDR2 SYDVKM. The CDR3 loop spans 14 amino acids. The CDR3 reads CASSHRGRQETQYF. DNA of the CDR3: TGTGCCAGCAGTCACAGGGGACGTCAAGAGACCCAGTACTTC.

The J gene is TRBJ2-1, the V gene TRBV27; 8 bases agree with TRBD1. CDR3 length: 15 residues. J was trimmed by 3 bases and V by 8 bases; bases with no gene match: 9. Germline V CDR1 and CDR2: MNHEY, SMNVEV (reference sequence). The DNA of the CDR3 is TGTGCCAGCCATAGAGACAGGGGAAACTACAATGAGCAGTTCTTC. Translation: CASHRDRGNYNEQFF.

V is TRBV29-1 and J is TRBJ1-1, with a possible D match to TRBD1 (5 bases). CDR3 length: 12 residues. The ends were cut back, 4 bases at V and 5 bases at J, with 11 bases in the middle. The germline V gene encodes CDR1 SQVTM and CDR2 ANQGSEA. In nucleotides, the CDR3 is TGCAGCGTTGGACAGTCTCGGACTGAAGCTTTCTTT. Protein sequence: CSVGQSRTEAFF.

This clonotype showed up just a few times. The genes are TRBV6-1 and TRBJ2-1; D is tentatively TRBD1 or TRBD2 (5 bases each). The CDR3 extends over 13 amino acids. The V gene lost 6 bases and the J gene lost 6 bases, with 12 bases spanning the gap. Germline V CDR1 and CDR2: MNHNS, SASEGT. The CDR3 loop is CASRGDLANEQFF. The CDR3 coding sequence is TGTGCCAGCAGAGGGGACCTCGCCAATGAGCAGTTCTTC.

Worth noting for this clonotype: Since no conserved phenylalanine or tryptophan closes the CDR3, a read error is the likely cause. The gene calls are TRBV20-1 and TRBJ2-1; 8 bases match TRBD2. The germline gives CDR1 DFQATT, CDR2 SNEGSKA (reference sequence). This CDR3 is built from 14 residues. The trim removed 4 bases at V and 7 bases at J, leaving 9 bases unmatched. CDR3 in amino acids: CSATLAGGFNEQFL. DNA of the CDR3: TGCAGTGCTACTCTAGCGGGTGGTTTTAATGAGCAGTTCCTC.

This clonotype came up a few times. The J gene is TRBJ1-2, the V gene TRBV29-1; TRBD1 matches at 8 bases. From germline, CDR1 is SQVTM and CDR2 ANQGSEA. The CDR3 length is 16 residues. J lost 4 bases, V lost 3 bases, and 13 bases had no gene match. As DNA, the CDR3 is TGCAGCGTTGAGCGATCGGAGGGGACAGGAGTCTATGGCTACACCTTC. It is translated as CSVERSEGTGVYGYTF.

The chain couples TRBV4-2 to TRBJ2-2; 10 bases agree with TRBD1. CDR3 length: 15 amino acids. Germline loops: CDR1 LGHNA, CDR2 YNFKEQ. The V segment lost 5 bases and the J segment 7 bases; nucleotides outside the gene matches: 7. CDR3 sequence (DNA): TGTGCCAGCAGCACCCGACAGGGGGCTGGCGGGGAGCTGTTTTTT. It translates to CASSTRQGAGGELFF.

This clonotype was seen only a few times. This chain uses TRBV2 with TRBJ2-1; 7 bases map to TRBD1. CDR3 length equals 14 residues. V was pared by 9 bases and J by 1 base, with 6 bases of the junction left unmatched. Germline CDR1 SNHLY, CDR2 FYNNEI. The CDR3 region has the DNA TGTGCCAGTCAAAGGGGGCTATCCTACAATGAGCAGTTCTTC. This encodes CASQRGLSYNEQFF.

V is TRBV29-1 and J is TRBJ1-4; D is perhaps TRBD1 (5 bases). CDR3 length: 15 residues. Trimming stripped 4 bases from V and 4 bases from J, with 16 bases between. Germline V lookup: CDR1 SQVTM, CDR2 ANQGSEA. CDR3 bases: TGCAGCGTTGTTGGGGGATTAGAAAATAATGAAAAACTGTTTTTT. As protein: CSVVGGLENNEKLFF.

J is TRBJ2-3 and V is TRBV7-9; tentative D call: TRBD2 (6 bases). Germline lookup yields CDR1 SEHNR and CDR2 FQNEAQ (reference sequence). Trimming pared 1 base from V and 4 bases from J, leaving 12 bases between. The CDR3 runs 15 residues. DNA for the CDR3: TGTGCCAGCAGCTTAGGCATGGGGGGATCAGATACGCAGTATTTT. Its protein product is CASSLGMGGSDTQYF. Full variable domain (remainder filled in from reference TRBV7-9 and TRBJ2-3): DTGVSQNPRHKITKRGQNVTFRCDPISEHNRLYWYRQTLGQGPEFLTYFQNEAQLEKSRLLSDRFSAERPKGSFSTLEIQRTEQGDSAMYLCASSLGMGGSDTQYFGPGTRLTVL.

This clonotype was seen a handful of times. This rearrangement joins TRBV6-4 to TRBJ2-1; D gene ambiguous. Germline V gene data show CDR1 as MRHNA and CDR2 as SNTAGT. Between the trimmed V and J ends, which lost 6 bases and 5 bases, there was a span of 14 bases. The length of the CDR3 is 14 residues. DNA for the CDR3: TGTGCCAGCAGCCTACACGACTTAAACAATGAGCAGTTCTTC. Protein product: CASSLHDLNNEQFF.

J is TRBJ1-2 and V is TRBV10-3; D not resolved. The CDR3 covers 18 residues. The V end lost 4 bases, the J end lost 2 bases, and 23 bases lay between the germline ends. Germline loops: CDR1 ENHRY, CDR2 SYGVKD. Here the CDR3 DNA reads TGTGCCATCAGTGTGCCCTCCGTACAGCGTCCTCTCAACTATGGCTACACCTTC. Its protein is CAISVPSVQRPLNYGYTF.

The chain combines TRBV5-1 with TRBJ1-1, with 8 bases that match TRBD1. With 1 base clipped from V and 2 bases from J, the junction kept 13 bases outside the gene matches. Germline V gene data show CDR1 as SGHRS and CDR2 as YFSETQ. The CDR3 runs 18 residues. The CDR3 DNA reads as TGCGCCAGCAGCTTGCCCCAGGGGGCTCCACCGGGAAACACTGAAGCTTTCTTT. Translating gives CASSLPQGAPPGNTEAFF. The variable domain in full, completed from reference TRBV5-1 and TRBJ1-1, reads KAGVTQTPRYLIKTRGQQVTLSCSPISGHRSVSWYQQTPGQGLQFLFEYFSETQRNKGNFPGRFSGRQFSNSRSEMNVSTLELGDSALYLCASSLPQGAPPGNTEAFFGQGTRLTVV.

This clonotype occurred a few times. In DNA, the CDR3 is TGTGCCAGCAGCCAGCCGGGACACTTATCCCAATACGAGCAGTACTTC. Protein product: CASSQPGHLSQYEQYF. The genes are TRBV12-3 or TRBV12-4 and TRBJ2-7, with D possibly being TRBD1 (6 bases). CDR3 size: 16 residues. Trimming removed 6 bases from V and 4 bases from J, with 22 bases in between.

The CDR3 region is CASSNWQFF. The CDR3 coding sequence is TGTGCCAGCAGCAACTGGCAGTTCTTC. The rearrangement links TRBV21-1 to TRBJ2-1. TRBV21-1 is shown as a pseudogene. The CDR3 runs 9 residues.

This clonotype was seen a handful of times. The rearrangement links TRBV20-1 to TRBJ2-1; TRBD1 or TRBD2 may be the D gene (7 bases each). The germline gives CDR1 DFQATT, CDR2 SNEGSKA (reference sequence). The ends were cut back, 6 bases at V and 8 bases at J, with 14 bases in the middle. The CDR3 consists of 12 residues. Written as DNA, the CDR3 is TGCAGTGCGGGGGGGACAGTGGATGAGCAGTTCTTC. Its translation: CSAGGTVDEQFF.

This chain's CDR3 is CASRKDGPYTF. The CDR3 nucleotides are TGTGCCAGCCGCAAGGACGGTCCTTACACCTTC. The chain uses TRBV27 and TRBJ1-2; no clear D gene. Trimming left V 8 bases short and J 11 bases short, with 15 bases between. In germline, CDR1 is MNHEY, CDR2 SMNVEV (reference sequence). CDR3 length: 11 residues.

This sequence joins TRBV29-1 and TRBJ1-1, with D uncertain. The V end was cut by 4 bases, the J end by 4 bases, with 16 bases between. The CDR3 spans 14 residues. Germline lookup yields CDR1 SQVTM and CDR2 ANQGSEA. CDR3 nucleotide sequence: TGCAGCGTTGGGCCGCGCGTTTTTACCACTGAAGCTTTCTTT. It is translated as CSVGPRVFTTEAFF.

The chain has TRBV27 and TRBJ2-1, with TRBD1 as a possible D gene (5 bases). This CDR3 is built from 11 residues. The V gene lost 4 bases and the J gene lost 13 bases, with 11 bases spanning the gap. Germline CDR1 MNHEY, CDR2 SMNVEV (reference sequence). The CDR3 region has the DNA TGTGCCAGCAGTTCTGGAGACAGTCAGTTCTTC. This translates into CASSSGDSQFF.

This clonotype was observed a handful of times. J is TRBJ2-3 and V is TRBV20-1; 7 nucleotides align to TRBD2. The junction had 11 bases not matched to a gene; V was cut back by 2 bases and J by 3 bases. There are 16 residues in the CDR3. Germline CDR1 reads DFQATT; CDR2 reads SNEGSKA (reference sequence). The CDR3 DNA is TGCAGTGCTAGAATTAGGGGCGGGGGTGCAACAGATACGCAGTATTTT. It specifies CSARIRGGGATDTQYF.

V gene TRBV2 combines with J gene TRBJ2-5; perhaps TRBD1 as D (5 bases). In germline, CDR1 is SNHLY, CDR2 FYNNEI. Trimming left V 0 bases short and J 4 bases short, with 9 bases between. The CDR3 contains 14 residues. CDR3 in amino acids: CASSEAPGLETQYF. CDR3 nucleotide sequence: TGTGCCAGCAGTGAAGCGCCAGGGCTAGAGACCCAGTACTTC.

As for this clonotype: One end of the junction does not line up with germline, which may come from a read error. The chain employs TRBV2 and TRBJ2-3, with TRBD1 as a possible D gene (6 bases). Looked up from germline, CDR1 is SNHLY and CDR2 is FYNNEI. This CDR3 region has 12 residues. The CDR3 sequence is CAGRGDTDTQYF. The CDR3 bases are TGTGCCGGCAGGGGAGACACAGATACGCAGTATTTT.

Worth noting for this clonotype: A much bigger clone sits one base away, suggesting this may be a read error. The chain links TRBV30 to TRBJ2-3; D remains unclear. V was trimmed by 3 bases and J by 0 bases, leaving 7 bases between them. The germline CDR1 and CDR2 sequences are GTSNPN and SVGIG (reference sequence). The CDR3 consists of 13 residues. Here the CDR3 DNA reads TGTGCCTGGAGGGGGATAAGCACAGATACGCAGTATTTT. This gives the protein CAWRGISTDTQYF.

The chain combines TRBV12-5 with TRBJ2-1; D gene unclear. CDR3 size: 14 residues. V lost 7 bases and J 8 bases, leaving 18 bases between the germline ends. Germline V gives CDR1 LGHNT, CDR2 FRNRAP. The CDR3 DNA sequence: TGTGCTAGTGCCCTCCCATTGAGGCAGTATGAGCAGTTCTTC. The encoded protein is CASALPLRQYEQFF.

V and J are TRBV28 and TRBJ2-2; 9 bases map to TRBD1. Per the germline V gene, CDR1 is MDHEN and CDR2 is SYDVKM. The CDR3 covers 15 residues. The trim removed 3 bases at V and 4 bases at J, leaving 3 bases unmatched. DNA for the CDR3: TGTGCCAGCAGTTTCTTGGGACAGGGCACCGGGGAGCTGTTTTTT. Amino acids: CASSFLGQGTGELFF.

About this clonotype itself: The junction departs from the called germline gene at one end, perhaps through a read error. This chain links TRBV7-2 with TRBJ1-1; TRBD1 might be the D (5 bases). Germline V lookup: CDR1 SGHTA, CDR2 FQGNSA. The CDR3 extends over 13 amino acids. The DNA of the CDR3 is TGTGCCAGCGGCTTCGGTCAGGGCACTGAAGCTTTCTTT. This translates into CASGFGQGTEAFF.

V gene TRBV4-1 combines with J gene TRBJ2-1, with 7 bases identical to TRBD1. Germline CDR1 and CDR2: MGHRA and YSYEKL. The CDR3 is made up of 15 amino acids. Losses at the gene ends were 4 bases for V and 4 bases for J; bases not matched to a gene: 7. The CDR3 region is CASSPDRAVYNEQFF. The CDR3 DNA reads TGCGCCAGCAGCCCAGACAGGGCGGTATACAATGAGCAGTTCTTC.

The V gene is TRBV11-2, the J gene TRBJ2-5; no clear D gene. CDR1 SGHAT and CDR2 FQNNGV come from the germline V gene. V lost 3 bases to trimming and J lost 2 bases, with 10 bases between them. The CDR3 is made up of 14 amino acids. The CDR3 loop is CASSFSHLQETQYF. DNA for the CDR3: TGTGCCAGCAGCTTCTCACACCTTCAAGAGACCCAGTACTTC.

This clonotype was detected a few times. V gene TRBV28 combines with J gene TRBJ2-7; D is perhaps TRBD2 (5 bases). With 5 bases removed from V and 0 bases from J, the gap between germline ends came to 17 bases. Germline CDR1 is MDHEN and CDR2 is SYDVKM. The CDR3 length is 16 residues. CDR3: CASSVGVLKNSYEQYF. In DNA, the CDR3 is TGTGCCAGCAGTGTCGGGGTTTTGAAAAACTCCTACGAGCAGTACTTC.

This clonotype was seen only a few times. This chain joins TRBV28 and TRBJ1-1; D is unresolved. Per the germline V gene, CDR1 is MDHEN and CDR2 is SYDVKM. V shed 6 bases and J shed 1 base, with 12 bases lying between them. This CDR3 has 14 residues. CDR3 loop: CASSSREGNTEAFF. Written as DNA, the CDR3 is TGTGCCAGCAGCTCCCGGGAGGGGAACACTGAAGCTTTCTTT.

Turning to this clonotype: An end of the junction differs from the germline gene, which may be a read error. The chain couples TRBV6-1 to TRBJ2-1; TRBD1 matches at 10 bases. The CDR3 contains 14 residues. Germline V gene data show CDR1 as MNHNS and CDR2 as SASEGT. The CDR3 loop is CASREGQGYNEQFF. The CDR3, as DNA: TGCGCCAGCAGGGAGGGACAGGGGTACAATGAGCAGTTCTTC.

V is TRBV7-9 and J is TRBJ2-5; D possibly corresponds to TRBD1 (6 bases). The CDR3 is made up of 18 amino acids. Germline CDR1 reads SEHNR; CDR2 reads FQNEAQ (reference sequence). The V gene lost 1 base and the J gene lost 4 bases, with 22 bases spanning the gap. CDR3 in DNA: TGTGCCAGCAGCTTAGTCAGCCCTAGACAGGCGAATCTAGAGACCCAGTACTTC. Translating gives CASSLVSPRQANLETQYF.